These 17 T cell receptor beta chains originate from one sample sequenced in a study of T-cell reconstitution after alpha-beta-depleted transplantation in children (dated by TCRdb to the mid-2010s). The sample's treatment or condition label, decoded: allogeneic hematopoietic cell transplantation with graft depleted of TCRalphabeta T cells and CD19 B cells. The library was generated by PCR. The sequencer was an Illumina HiSeq 2500. TCR libraries were prepared with molecular barcoding, using unique molecular identifiers to normalize TCRbeta repertoire quantification. The public reads were reanalyzed by TCRdb: fastp trimming at Q25, MiXCR alignment, in-frame beta chains only. Each entry is one CDR3 protein sequence, shown with its most common DNA and genes. This sample has approximately 500,000 distinct CDR3 sequences in its table, and about 11% of those were observed once. About 2.1% of the sample comes from the top ten.

The sample in question was PBMCs, obtained before TCRalphabeta/CD19-depleted stem cell transplant. Receptor source: a child aged 2-15 years with inherited bone marrow failure, due to receive a stem cell transplant.

This clonotype was seen at least ten times. This CDR3 is CASSSPAGAYEQYF. CDR3 DNA: TGCGCCAGCAGCTCCCCAGCGGGGGCCTACGAGCAGTACTTC. This chain joins TRBV5-1 and TRBJ2-7, with 8 bases aligning to TRBD2. CDR3 length equals 14 residues. Germline CDR1 reads SGHRS; CDR2 reads YFSETQ. V lost 3 bases, J lost 2 bases, and 4 bases stayed unmatched.

The CDR3 region has the DNA TGTGCCAGAAGCCATCTTACACCAAGTGGATACACAGATACGCAGTATTTT. The encoded protein is CARSHLTPSGYTDTQYF. The gene calls are TRBV5-3 and TRBJ2-3; D remains ambiguous. TRBV5-3 has ORF status, its function being uncertain. Trimming left V 4 bases short and J 2 bases short, with 20 bases between. The CDR3 loop spans 17 amino acids.

This clonotype has a count of ten or more. The V call is TRBV10-3, the J call TRBJ2-7; D may be TRBD1 (6 bases). Trimming pared 6 bases from V and 2 bases from J, leaving 14 bases between. The CDR3 is 14 residues long. The germline V gene has CDR1 ENHRY and CDR2 SYGVKD. This CDR3 reads CAIRPRDTPYEQYF. The CDR3 DNA reads as TGTGCCATCAGACCCCGGGACACCCCCTACGAGCAGTACTTC.

At least ten counts were recorded for this clonotype. This chain uses TRBV27 with TRBJ2-1; 8 bases fit TRBD2. The V and J ends lost 4 bases and 0 bases, in that order; junction bases with no gene match: 5. Germline V gene data show CDR1 as MNHEY and CDR2 as SMNVEV (reference sequence). CDR3 length: 16 amino acids. The CDR3 reads CASSSLAGSSYNEQFF. Written as DNA, the CDR3 is TGTGCCAGCAGTTCCTTAGCGGGAAGCTCCTACAATGAGCAGTTCTTC.

The sample holds many counts of this clonotype. V gene TRBV20-1 combines with J gene TRBJ1-1; no clear D gene. The CDR3 loop spans 13 amino acids. The germline V and J ends were trimmed by 6 bases and 1 base, with 12 bases remaining between them. Germline loops: CDR1 DFQATT, CDR2 SNEGSKA (reference sequence). The CDR3 reads CSARSFKNTEAFF. The CDR3 nucleotides read TGCAGTGCAAGAAGCTTCAAGAACACTGAAGCTTTCTTT.

This clonotype was detected a few times. The V call is TRBV4-1, the J call TRBJ2-7, with TRBD2 matching over 7 bases. The ends lost 4 bases at V and 6 bases at J; junction bases unmatched: 6. From germline, CDR1 is MGHRA and CDR2 YSYEKL. The CDR3 extends over 13 amino acids. The CDR3 is CASSLREEAEQYF. CDR3 bases: TGCGCCAGCAGCCTCCGGGAGGAGGCCGAGCAGTACTTC.

There are many counts of this clonotype. The chain uses TRBV5-1 and TRBJ2-5; 9 bases line up with TRBD2. Losses at the gene ends were 3 bases for V and 3 bases for J; bases not matched to a gene: 3. The CDR3 totals 14 residues. CDR1 SGHRS and CDR2 YFSETQ come from the germline V gene. The CDR3: CASSSSGVEETQYF. CDR3 DNA sequence: TGCGCCAGCAGCTCTAGCGGGGTAGAAGAGACCCAGTACTTC.

The sample holds a few counts of this clonotype. This sequence joins TRBV13 and TRBJ2-7, with 15 positions matching TRBD2. The CDR3 loop spans 16 amino acids. Trimming at V came to 4 bases and at J to 3 bases, leaving 4 bases not matched to a gene. Germline V gene sequence: CDR1 PRHDT, CDR2 FYEKMQ (reference sequence). The CDR3 nucleotides read TGTGCCAGCAGCTCGGGACTAGCGGGAGGTATCTACGAGCAGTACTTC. Encoded protein: CASSSGLAGGIYEQYF.

This clonotype was seen a handful of times. V usage is TRBV4-3 and J usage is TRBJ2-1; D tentatively reads TRBD1 or TRBD2 (6 bases each). The CDR3 is 18 residues long. CDR1 is LGHNA and CDR2 is YSLEER in the germline V gene. Trimming removed 1 base from V and 6 bases from J, with 22 bases in between. The CDR3 loop is CASSQVADSQAPTNEQFF. CDR3 nucleotide sequence: TGCGCCAGCAGCCAAGTAGCGGACAGTCAGGCCCCGACCAATGAGCAGTTCTTC.

This clonotype was picked up many times. The rearrangement joins TRBV20-1 to TRBJ2-1; D not certain. The CDR3 spans 10 residues. The germline V gene encodes CDR1 DFQATT and CDR2 SNEGSKA (reference sequence). The germline V and J ends were trimmed by 3 bases and 9 bases, with 6 bases remaining between them. The chain's CDR3 is CSASQGEQFF. The CDR3 region has the DNA TGCAGTGCTAGCCAAGGTGAGCAGTTCTTC.

This clonotype was detected ten times or more. This rearrangement joins TRBV5-1 to TRBJ2-7, with 11 bases fitting TRBD2. There are 15 residues in the CDR3. Germline CDR1 and CDR2: SGHRS and YFSETQ. The J segment lost 3 bases and the V segment lost 3 bases, leaving 5 bases of the junction unmatched. CDR3 in amino acids: CASSWGLAEIYEQYF. As DNA, the CDR3 is TGCGCCAGCAGCTGGGGACTAGCGGAGATCTACGAGCAGTACTTC.

This clonotype was counted many times. The V and J genes are TRBV20-1 and TRBJ2-7; D not certain. V lost 1 base and J 6 bases, leaving 7 bases between the germline ends. Germline V gives CDR1 DFQATT, CDR2 SNEGSKA (reference sequence). CDR3 length: 11 residues. The CDR3 coding sequence is TGCAGTGCTAGAGGTGCCCTCGAGCAGTACTTC. This gives the protein CSARGALEQYF.

This clonotype was observed at least ten times. The chain uses TRBV5-7 and TRBJ2-5; 9 nucleotides line up with TRBD1. TRBV5-7 is flagged as an ORF with uncertain function. This CDR3 comprises 15 residues. The V segment lost 3 bases and the J segment 7 bases; nucleotides outside the gene matches: 10. The CDR3 DNA is TGTGCCAGCAGCTCTTTCCGGACAGGGGTCGGGACCCAGTACTTC. Amino acids: CASSSFRTGVGTQYF.

This clonotype appeared many times. The chain uses TRBV29-1 and TRBJ1-2; D gene uncertain. Germline V gene data show CDR1 as SQVTM and CDR2 as ANQGSEA. CDR3 length: 14 amino acids. V lost 1 base, J lost 4 bases, and 13 bases lay in between. CDR3 DNA: TGCAGCGTTGAAGTTCCGGGCCTCCGCTATGGCTACACCTTC. It translates to CSVEVPGLRYGYTF.

This clonotype was seen many times. This rearrangement joins TRBV7-2 to TRBJ2-1, with no clear D. The CDR3 contains 13 residues. Germline V gene data show CDR1 as SGHTA and CDR2 as FQGNSA. Trimming removed 1 base from V and 9 bases from J, with 10 bases in between. CDR3 sequence: CASSLEESSEQFF. The CDR3 DNA sequence: TGTGCCAGCAGCTTAGAGGAGTCTAGTGAGCAGTTCTTC.

This clonotype was recorded at least ten times. A read error is possible here, since a much larger clone lies one base away. Here the CDR3 reads CASSQEGEEQYF. CDR3 DNA sequence: TGCGCCAGCAGCCAAGAAGGGGAGGAGCAGTACTTC. This rearrangement joins TRBV4-3 to TRBJ2-7; D might be TRBD1 or TRBD2, each matching 5 bases. Per the germline V gene, CDR1 is LGHNA and CDR2 is YSLEER. V lost 0 bases and J lost 7, with 7 bases in between. CDR3 length equals 12 residues.

This clonotype was picked up many times. The V call is TRBV3-1, the J call TRBJ2-7, with D maybe TRBD2 (6 bases). This CDR3 is built from 13 residues. Trimming left V 4 bases short and J 5 bases short, with 12 bases between. Germline CDR1 and CDR2: LGHDT and YNNKEL (reference sequence). The CDR3 region has the DNA TGTGCCAGCAGCCTCCTGGGGGGAAACGAGCAGTACTTC. Translated, it gives CASSLLGGNEQYF.